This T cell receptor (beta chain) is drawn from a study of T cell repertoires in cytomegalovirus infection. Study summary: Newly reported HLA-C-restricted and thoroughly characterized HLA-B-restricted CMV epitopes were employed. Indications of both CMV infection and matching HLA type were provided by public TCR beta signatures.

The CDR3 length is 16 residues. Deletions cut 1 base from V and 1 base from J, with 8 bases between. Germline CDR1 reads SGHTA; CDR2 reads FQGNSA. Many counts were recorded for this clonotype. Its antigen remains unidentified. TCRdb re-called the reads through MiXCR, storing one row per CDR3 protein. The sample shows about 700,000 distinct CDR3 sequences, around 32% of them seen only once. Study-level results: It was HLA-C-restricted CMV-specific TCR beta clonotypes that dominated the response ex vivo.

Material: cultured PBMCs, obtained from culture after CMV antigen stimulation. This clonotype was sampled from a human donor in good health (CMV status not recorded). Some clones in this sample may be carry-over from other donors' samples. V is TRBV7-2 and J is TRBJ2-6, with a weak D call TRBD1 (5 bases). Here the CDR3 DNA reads TGTGCCAGCAGCTTAGAAGGGGTGTCTGGGGCCAACGTCCTGACTTTC. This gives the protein CASSLEGVSGANVLTF.